This entry describes one T cell receptor (beta chain). This clonotype appeared a few times. Its recognized antigen is unknown. Qualities for individual bases were not recorded, and no much larger clone is one base off. The CDR3 covers 15 residues, taking in both the cysteine and the phenylalanine. Only the CDR3 DNA stays, 45 bases, in frame from base 1. Trimmed from V: 5 bases; trimmed from J: 8 bases; junction bases lacking a gene match: 10. CDR1 and CDR2, looked up from the germline V gene, are SGHTA and FQGTGA. The treatment or condition label for this specimen denotes: live attenuated yellow fever vaccine strain. A standard Ficoll-Paque protocol was used to isolate PBMCs from peripheral blood. Dynabeads CD4 and CD8 positive selection kits were used to isolate the CD4 and CD8 T-cell fractions. TriZol was used to extract RNA from bulk PBMCs, CD4 and CD8 fractions, and dextramer-positive and dextramer-negative fractions.

The sample comes from a study of T cells after yellow fever vaccination (dated by TCRdb to the late 2010s). For the study in its entirety: Libraries from fractions with low cell numbers were prepared with the SMART-Seq v4 Ultra Low Input RNA kit. Blood samples were taken at several timepoints before and after primary and secondary immunization, and bulk PBMC replicates and cell subsets were isolated. Two healthy male donors, one aged 18 to 30 and one aged 30 to 40 years, were included in the cohort. To track T-cell clones before and after primary and booster YFV17D yellow fever vaccination, bulk TCR alpha and beta repertoires were sequenced longitudinally. The research as a whole found: Most clones expanded after primary vaccination (roughly 96% of CD4 and approximately 90% of CD8) were re-detected after the booster, suggesting that broad memory maintenance occurred. Computational filtering was needed because FACS-sorted repertoires could contain abundant contaminating clonotypes from the bulk population. A small fraction of clonotypes showed up in both the CD4 and CD8 compartments, probably as a result of convergent recombination. Compared with the primary T-cell response, the secondary T-cell response was faster but weaker, reaching its peak on day 5 rather than on day 15. Because only a couple of donors were included in the study, the extent to which the findings can be generalized is limited.

Instrument on record: Illumina NovaSeq 6000. TCR cDNA was synthesized by 5'RACE template switching, which introduced a universal primer site and unique molecular identifiers. cDNA synthesis was primed from both the TCR alpha and TCR beta constant segments. Libraries were amplified in two PCR steps, with sample barcodes and sequencing adapters added in the second step. Sequencing of libraries was done on Illumina HiSeq 2500 (2x100 bp) or NovaSeq (2x150 bp). The authors' pipeline ran thus. MIGEC handled demultiplexing of reads and collapsing into UMI consensus sequences, while MiXCR performed V(D)J alignment. Using edgeR on replicate PBMC samples, clonotypes were called vaccine-responding if FDR was below 0.01 and the log2 fold change was above 5 up to day 15. Each bulk clonotype received a CD4 or CD8 identity based on whether the sequenced CD4 or CD8 repertoire contained that clonotype at higher abundance. Starting from the raw public reads, TCRdb applied fastp trimming at Q25, assembled clones with MiXCR and retained in-frame beta chains. Each record represents a unique CDR3 protein, reported with the most common genes and DNA among its rows. These V and J calls rely on TCRdb rather than the paper's analysis. In all, the sample holds some 300,000 distinct CDR3 sequences, and around 10% of those were seen once. 3% to 3.5% of the sample is held by the ten biggest clonotypes.

The sequenced sample was CD4+ T cells sorted from PBMCs, obtained 5 days after the yellow fever booster vaccination. The chain joins TRBV7-3 to TRBJ1-2; TRBD1 agrees with 11 junctional bases. The origin of this receptor is a man in his late teens or twenties who received the YFV17D yellow fever vaccine. In nucleotides, the sequence is TGTGCCAGCAGCCCCACCGGGACAGGGGGTCGGGGCTACACCTTC. Its translation reads: CASSPTGTGGRGYTF. Reference TRBV7-3 and TRBJ1-2 proteins supply the regions before and after the CDR3; the full variable domain is: GAGVSQTPSNKVTEKGKYVELRCDPISGHTALYWYRQSLGQGPEFLIYFQGTGAADDSGLPNDRFFAVRPEGSVSTLKIQRTERGDSAVYLCASSPTGTGGRGYTFGSGTRLTVV.